Included here is one T cell receptor (beta chain) sequence, with context. Germline CDR1 is DFQATT and CDR2 is SNEGSKA (reference sequence). CDR3 length: 11 residues. The V end lost 4 bases, the J end lost 8 bases, and 11 bases lay between the germline ends. Generated by immunoSEQ multiplex PCR, the TCRdb table keeps only in-frame clones and is missing some. The data show fewer than 250,000 clones, approximately 83% seen once. The sample belongs to a study of blood T cell repertoires in COVID-19. Study at large: Sites across the United States, Italy and Spain contributed samples from acute and convalescent COVID-19.

Input material: PBMCs or T cells enriched from blood (not recorded which). V and J are TRBV20-1 and TRBJ1-2, with D hard to call. The receptor was isolated from a woman in her 40s with acute COVID-19. The CDR3 loop is CSAIRPEGYTF. CDR3 DNA sequence: TGCAGTGCTATAAGACCGGAGGGCTACACCTTC.